What follows are 4 T cell receptor beta chains derived from one specimen sequenced in a study of blood T cell repertoires in COVID-19. Sequencing used immunoSEQ multiplex PCR; TCRdb keeps in-frame clones, though not all of them. The sample consists of about 29,000 clones, 70% to 80% of them appearing once. Sequenced input: peripheral blood. The origin of the receptors is a woman aged 70-85 years with acute or convalescent COVID-19.

CDR3 sequence: CASSFLADDTDEQFF. As DNA, the CDR3 is TGTGCCAGCAGTTTTCTAGCGGACGATACCGATGAGCAGTTCTTC. The V call is TRBV27, the J call TRBJ2-1, with 7 nucleotides matching TRBD2. CDR1 and CDR2 from the germline V gene are MNHEY and SMNVEV (reference sequence). The CDR3 length is 15 residues. The trim removed 3 bases at V and 8 bases at J, leaving 10 bases unmatched.

The count of this clone is one. As DNA, the CDR3 is TGTGCCAGCAGCTTATCAACCACTAGCGGGGATGAGCAGTTCTTC. Protein product: CASSLSTTSGDEQFF. J is TRBJ2-1 and V is TRBV7-8; 10 positions match TRBD2. Germline trimming cut 2 bases from V and 8 bases from J; bases unmatched to any gene: 6. This CDR3 is built from 15 residues. Germline CDR1 and CDR2: SGHVS and FQNEAQ.

The chain has TRBV6-4 and TRBJ2-7, with 7 bases lining up with TRBD1. The junction had 11 bases not matched to a gene; V was cut back by 0 bases and J by 3 bases. Germline CDR1 MRHNA, CDR2 SNTAGT. The CDR3 covers 17 residues. CDR3 sequence: CASSDSKGQVGNYEQYF. The CDR3 nucleotides are TGTGCCAGCAGTGACTCAAAAGGACAGGTTGGAAACTACGAGCAGTACTTC.

The chain has TRBV14 and TRBJ2-6, with no clear D. V was clipped by 4 bases and J by 0 bases, with 4 bases between them. This CDR3 spans 14 amino acids. Germline CDR1 and CDR2: SGHDN and FVKESK. The CDR3 nucleotides read TGTGCCAGCAGCCGGAGCTCTGGGGCCAACGTCCTGACTTTC. It specifies CASSRSSGANVLTF.